This TCR beta chain was captured in a study of human T cells and chemical hapten exposure. Germline V lookup: CDR1 SGHVS, CDR2 FNYEAQ. V was clipped by 5 bases and J by 3 bases; unmatched bases: 5. This CDR3 contains 16 residues. As for time point: patch test 1, 2 weeks after DPC sensitization. The sample's treatment: therapeutic diphenylcyclopropenone sensitization with weekly scalp DPC. Using its own MiXCR run on the RACE reads, TCRdb lists one record per CDR3 protein. The table records roughly 160,000 distinct CDR3 sequences, about 15% of them present only once. The sample here was whole blood, taken in connection with sensitization to the hapten diphenylcyclopropenone (DPC). The TCR was taken from a woman in her 30s with alopecia areata. Some clones in this sample may be carry-over from other donors' samples. The chain has TRBV7-6 and TRBJ2-1; 12 nucleotides line up with TRBD2. CDR3 residues: CASSLQTSGGYNEQFF. The DNA of the CDR3 is TGTGCCAGCAGCCTACAGACTAGCGGGGGCTACAATGAGCAGTTCTTC.